This TCR beta chain derives from a study of blood T cell repertoires in COVID-19. This CDR3 has 14 residues. Germline V gene lookup returns CDR1 WNHNN and CDR2 SYGVQD (reference sequence). V lost 3 bases and J lost 2, with 10 bases in between. TCRdb's copy holds only in-frame clones and misses some; the assay was immunoSEQ multiplex PCR. The profile shows around 240,000 clones, around 90% of them singletons. This clone was counted a few times. This TCR was recovered from a human donor in a cohort exposed to, infected with or recovered from COVID-19 (not recorded which). The donor label of this sample is uncertain. The rearrangement uses TRBV10-1 and TRBJ1-2; maybe TRBD1 (5 bases). Source material: PBMCs or T cells enriched from blood (not recorded which). The CDR3 DNA is TGCGCCAGCAGTGACGGGGGGACGAACTATGGCTACACCTTC. Its protein product is CASSDGGTNYGYTF.